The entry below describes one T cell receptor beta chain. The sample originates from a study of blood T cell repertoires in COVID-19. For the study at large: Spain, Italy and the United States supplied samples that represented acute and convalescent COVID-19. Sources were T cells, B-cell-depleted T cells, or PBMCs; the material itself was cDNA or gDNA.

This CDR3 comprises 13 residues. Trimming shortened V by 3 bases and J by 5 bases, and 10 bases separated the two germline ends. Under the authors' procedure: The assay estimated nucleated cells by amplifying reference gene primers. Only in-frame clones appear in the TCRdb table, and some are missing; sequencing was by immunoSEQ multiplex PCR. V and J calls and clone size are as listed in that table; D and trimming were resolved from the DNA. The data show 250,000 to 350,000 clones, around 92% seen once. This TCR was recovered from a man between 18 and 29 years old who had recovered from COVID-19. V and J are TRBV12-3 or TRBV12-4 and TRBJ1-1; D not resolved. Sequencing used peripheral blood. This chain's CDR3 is CASSFRGPTEAFF. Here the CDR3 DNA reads TGTGCCAGCAGTTTCCGCGGGCCGACTGAAGCTTTCTTT.